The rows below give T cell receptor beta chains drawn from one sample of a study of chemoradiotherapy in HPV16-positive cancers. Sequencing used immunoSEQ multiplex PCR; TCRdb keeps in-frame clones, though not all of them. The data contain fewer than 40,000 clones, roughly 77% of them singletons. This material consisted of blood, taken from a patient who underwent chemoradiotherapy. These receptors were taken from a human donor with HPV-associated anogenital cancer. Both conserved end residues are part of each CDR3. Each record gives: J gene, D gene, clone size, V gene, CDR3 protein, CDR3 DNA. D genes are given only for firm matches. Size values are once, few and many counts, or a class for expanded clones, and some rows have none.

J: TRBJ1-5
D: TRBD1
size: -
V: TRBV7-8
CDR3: CASSFAWTGDQPQHF
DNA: TGTGCCAGCAGCTTCGCCTGGACAGGCGATCAGCCCCAGCATTTT

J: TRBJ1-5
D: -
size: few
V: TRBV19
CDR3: CASSISGQHSNQPQHF
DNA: TGTGCCAGTAGTATTTCAGGACAGCATAGCAATCAGCCCCAGCATTTT

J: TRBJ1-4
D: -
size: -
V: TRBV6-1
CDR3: CASRAIATNEKLFF
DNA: TGTGCCAGCAGGGCGATTGCAACTAATGAAAAACTGTTTTTT

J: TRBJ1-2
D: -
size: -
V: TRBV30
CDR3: CASPGFYGYTF
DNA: TGTGCCTCACCGGGATTCTATGGCTACACCTTC

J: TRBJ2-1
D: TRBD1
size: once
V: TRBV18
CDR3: CASSPRSGGDEQFF
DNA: TGTGCCAGCTCACCACGCTCAGGGGGCGATGAGCAGTTCTTC

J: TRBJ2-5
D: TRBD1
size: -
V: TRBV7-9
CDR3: CASSLATSGGLETQYF
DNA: TGTGCCAGCAGCTTGGCGACTTCAGGGGGCCTAGAGACCCAGTACTTC

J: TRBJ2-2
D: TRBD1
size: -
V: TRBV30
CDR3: CAWNPGQLNTGELFF
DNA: TGTGCCTGGAATCCGGGACAGCTGAACACCGGGGAGCTGTTTTTT

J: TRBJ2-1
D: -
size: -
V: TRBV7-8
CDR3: CASSQWGSQFF
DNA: TGTGCCAGCAGTCAGTGGGGGTCGCAGTTCTTC

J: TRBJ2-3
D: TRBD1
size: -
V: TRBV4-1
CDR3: CASSHNPGQSTDTQYF
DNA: TGCGCCAGCAGCCATAACCCGGGACAGAGCACAGATACGCAGTATTTT

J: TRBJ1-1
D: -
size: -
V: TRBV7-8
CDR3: CASSPMDRPNTEAFF
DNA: TGTGCCAGCAGCCCTATGGACCGCCCGAACACTGAAGCTTTCTTT

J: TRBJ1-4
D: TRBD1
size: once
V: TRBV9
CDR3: CASSSSGTENEKLFF
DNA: TGTGCCAGCAGCTCCAGCGGGACAGAGAATGAAAAACTGTTTTTT

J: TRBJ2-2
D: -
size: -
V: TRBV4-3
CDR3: CASSHHLDRENTGELFF
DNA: TGCGCCAGCAGCCATCACTTAGACAGAGAGAACACCGGGGAGCTGTTTTTT

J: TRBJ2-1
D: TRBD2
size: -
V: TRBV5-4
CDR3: CASSRTSNEQFF
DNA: TGTGCCAGCAGCCGGACTAGCAATGAGCAGTTCTTC

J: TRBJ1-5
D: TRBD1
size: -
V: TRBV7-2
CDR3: CASSFGTGGNQPQHF
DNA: TGTGCCAGCAGCTTCGGGACAGGGGGAAATCAGCCCCAGCATTTT

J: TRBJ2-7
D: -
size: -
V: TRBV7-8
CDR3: CASSLYSTYEQYF
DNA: TGTGCCAGCAGCTTATACAGTACCTACGAGCAGTACTTC

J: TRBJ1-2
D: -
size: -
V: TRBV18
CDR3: CASSPGQNVNYGYTF
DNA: TGTGCCAGCTCACCAGGACAGAACGTAAACTATGGCTACACCTTC